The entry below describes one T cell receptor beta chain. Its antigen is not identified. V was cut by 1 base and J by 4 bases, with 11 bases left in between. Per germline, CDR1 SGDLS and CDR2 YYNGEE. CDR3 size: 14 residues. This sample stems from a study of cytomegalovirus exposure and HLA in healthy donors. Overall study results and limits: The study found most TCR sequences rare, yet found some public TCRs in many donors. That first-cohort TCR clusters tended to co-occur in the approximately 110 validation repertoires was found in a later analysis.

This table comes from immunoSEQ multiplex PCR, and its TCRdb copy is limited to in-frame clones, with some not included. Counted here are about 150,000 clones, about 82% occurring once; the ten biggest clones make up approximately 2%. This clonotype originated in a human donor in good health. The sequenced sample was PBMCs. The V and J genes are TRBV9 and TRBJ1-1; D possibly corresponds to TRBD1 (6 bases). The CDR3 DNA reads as TGTGCCAGCAGCGTATTAGACAGGCCCACTGAAGCTTTCTTT. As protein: CASSVLDRPTEAFF.